The clone carrying this T cell receptor beta chain was detected once. Repertoires were generated with immunoSEQ multiplex PCR, while TCRdb's copy carries only in-frame clones and drops some. The repertoire holds about 130,000 clones, with about 87% as singletons. The sample comes from a study of T cell responses to AZD1222 COVID-19 vaccine. The trim removed 6 bases at V and 2 bases at J, leaving 8 bases unmatched. This CDR3 region has 17 residues. CDR1 is PRHDT, CDR2 FYEKMQ, per germline (reference sequence). The sequence was collected from an adult in good health. The chain uses TRBV13 and TRBJ2-1, with 12 bases identical to TRBD2. Sample: peripheral blood, taken on day 0 of AZD1222 vaccination. For the CDR3, the DNA is TGTGCCAGCAGAGGAGTCCTAGCGGGAGGGCCCTACAATGAGCAGTTCTTC. Its protein product is CASRGVLAGGPYNEQFF.